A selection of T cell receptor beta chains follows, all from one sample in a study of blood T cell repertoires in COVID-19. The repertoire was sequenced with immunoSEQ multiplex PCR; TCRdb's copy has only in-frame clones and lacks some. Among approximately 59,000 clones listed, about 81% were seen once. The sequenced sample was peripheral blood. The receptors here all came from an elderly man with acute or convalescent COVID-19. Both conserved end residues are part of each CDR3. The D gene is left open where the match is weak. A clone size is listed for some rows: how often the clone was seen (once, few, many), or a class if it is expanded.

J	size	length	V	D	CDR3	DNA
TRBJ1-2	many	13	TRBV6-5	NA	CASSPTGTHGYTF	TGTGCCAGCAGCCCAACGGGGACACATGGCTACACCTTC
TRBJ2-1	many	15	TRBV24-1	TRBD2	CATSESGGHAGEQFF	TGTGCCACCAGTGAGAGCGGGGGACATGCGGGTGAGCAGTTCTTC
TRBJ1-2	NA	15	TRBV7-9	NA	CASSLVGQPHYGYTF	TGTGCCAGCAGCTTAGTTGGACAGCCTCACTATGGCTACACCTTC
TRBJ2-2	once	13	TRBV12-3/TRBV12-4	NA	CASSWGGWGELFF	TGTGCCAGCAGTTGGGGGGGCTGGGGGGAGCTGTTTTTT
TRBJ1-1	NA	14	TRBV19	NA	CASSPAVGGTEAFF	TGTGCCAGTAGTCCAGCCGTGGGGGGGACAGAAGCTTTCTTT
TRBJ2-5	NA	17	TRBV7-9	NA	CASSTLGAGVDEETQYF	TGTGCCAGCAGCACCCTCGGGGCAGGGGTGGACGAAGAGACCCAGTACTTC
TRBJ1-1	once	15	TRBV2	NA	CASRFNRVMNTEAFF	TGTGCCAGCAGGTTCAACCGGGTGATGAACACTGAAGCTTTCTTT
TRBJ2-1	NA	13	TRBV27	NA	CASRIQGNNEQFF	TGTGCCAGCAGAATACAGGGAAACAATGAGCAGTTCTTC
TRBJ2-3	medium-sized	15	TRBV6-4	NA	CASSDTDSPPDTQYF	TGTGCCAGCAGTGATACGGACTCCCCGCCAGATACGCAGTATTTT
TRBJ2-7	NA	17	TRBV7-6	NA	CASSSRGHQGVSSEQYF	TGTGCCAGCAGCTCCCGGGGGCATCAGGGGGTAAGCTCCGAGCAGTACTTC
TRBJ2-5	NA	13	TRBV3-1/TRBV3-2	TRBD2	CASSQAGVETQYF	TGTGCCAGCAGCCAGGCGGGGGTAGAGACCCAGTACTTC
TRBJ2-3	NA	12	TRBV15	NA	CATSSGRWTQYF	TGTGCCACCAGCAGTGGTCGGTGGACGCAGTATTTT
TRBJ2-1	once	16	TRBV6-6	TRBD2	CASRTTSGRARNEQFF	TGTGCCAGCAGGACGACTAGCGGGAGGGCCCGAAATGAGCAGTTCTTC
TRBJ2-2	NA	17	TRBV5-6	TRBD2	CASSWGGTSGITGELFF	TGTGCCAGCAGCTGGGGCGGGACTAGCGGGATCACCGGGGAGCTGTTTTTT
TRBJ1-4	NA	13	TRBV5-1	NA	CASSLERWEKLFF	TGCGCCAGCAGCTTGGAGAGGTGGGAAAAACTGTTTTTT
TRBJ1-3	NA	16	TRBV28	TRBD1	CASSTTRTGGGNTIYF	TGTGCCAGCAGTACGACCCGGACAGGGGGAGGAAACACCATATATTTT
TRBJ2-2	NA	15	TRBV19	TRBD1	CASSIGQGRTGELFF	TGTGCCAGTAGTATCGGACAGGGGAGGACCGGGGAGCTGTTTTTT
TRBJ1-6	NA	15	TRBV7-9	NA	CASTISARVPSPLHF	TGTGCCAGCACTATATCCGCCAGGGTTCCTTCACCCCTCCACTTT
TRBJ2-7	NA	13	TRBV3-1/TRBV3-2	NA	CASSQEYFYEQYF	TGTGCCAGCAGCCAAGAATACTTCTACGAGCAGTACTTC
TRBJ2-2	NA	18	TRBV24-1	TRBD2	CATSGEAAGGFNTGELFF	TGTGCCACCAGTGGGGAAGCAGCGGGGGGGTTTAACACCGGGGAGCTGTTTTTT
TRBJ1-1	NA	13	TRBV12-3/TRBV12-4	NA	CASSSPGNSEAFF	TGTGCCAGCAGTTCCCCAGGGAATTCTGAAGCTTTCTTT
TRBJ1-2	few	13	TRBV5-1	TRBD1	CASRFDRDHGYTF	TGCGCCAGCAGGTTTGACAGGGATCATGGCTACACCTTC
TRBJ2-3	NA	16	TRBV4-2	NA	CASSQEFLSGTDTQYF	TGTGCCAGCAGCCAAGAGTTTCTTAGCGGCACAGATACGCAGTATTTT
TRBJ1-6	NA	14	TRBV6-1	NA	CASSELGGGSPLHF	TGTGCCAGCAGTGAATTGGGCGGGGGGTCACCCCTCCACTTT
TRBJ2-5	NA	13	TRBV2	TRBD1	CAGGQGIQETQYF	TGTGCCGGGGGACAGGGGATTCAAGAGACCCAGTACTTC
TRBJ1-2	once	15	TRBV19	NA	CASSRGRDLAYGYTF	TGTGCCAGTAGTAGGGGTCGGGATTTGGCCTATGGCTACACCTTC
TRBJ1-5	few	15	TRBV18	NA	CASSPNGGLNQPQHF	TGTGCCAGCTCCCCAAATGGAGGCCTCAATCAGCCCCAGCATTTT
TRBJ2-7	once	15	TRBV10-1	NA	CASRETGTRSYEQYF	TGCGCCAGCAGGGAAACCGGGACACGCTCCTACGAGCAGTACTTC
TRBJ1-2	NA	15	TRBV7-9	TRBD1	CASSLRDRGLYGYTF	TGTGCCAGCAGCTTAAGGGACAGGGGCCTCTATGGCTACACCTTC
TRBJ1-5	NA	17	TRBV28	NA	CASRPGKLLVSNQPQHF	TGTGCCAGCCGACCGGGAAAATTATTGGTTAGCAATCAGCCCCAGCATTTT
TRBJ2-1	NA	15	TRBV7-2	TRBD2	CASRPGLAEGNEQFF	TGTGCCAGCAGACCGGGACTAGCGGAGGGCAATGAGCAGTTCTTC
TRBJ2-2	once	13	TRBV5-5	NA	CASSFTGAGELFF	TGTGCCAGCAGCTTTACGGGAGCCGGGGAGCTGTTTTTT
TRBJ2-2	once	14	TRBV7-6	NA	CASSLEGVTGELFF	TGTGCCAGCAGCTTAGAGGGAGTTACCGGGGAGCTGTTTTTT
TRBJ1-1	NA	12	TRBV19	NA	CASSIMGVEAFF	TGTGCCAGTAGTATAATGGGCGTTGAAGCTTTCTTT
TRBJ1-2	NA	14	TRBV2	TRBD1	CASSGPTGGYGYTF	TGTGCCAGCAGTGGCCCTACAGGGGGCTATGGCTACACCTTC